Listed below are T cell receptor beta chains from one sample, sequenced in a study of blood T cell repertoires in COVID-19. Method: immunoSEQ multiplex PCR; TCRdb's copy keeps in-frame clones and lacks some. This table has 69,000 or so clones, 70% to 90% appearing once. The sequenced sample consisted of peripheral blood. These receptors came from a woman older than 75 with active or convalescent COVID-19. Each CDR3 is given without its conserved first and last residue. Clone sizes are given selectively: once, few, many, or a class where the clone is expanded.

v_gene	j_gene	abundance	CDR3aa
TRBV5-5	TRBJ1-1	few	ASSWAEQVSSEAF
TRBV6-2/TRBV6-3	TRBJ1-1	.	ASSYGIRGATEAF
TRBV9	TRBJ2-2	.	ASSASIGGTGELF
TRBV6-5	TRBJ2-2	.	ASMRGATGELF
TRBV19	TRBJ2-5	.	ASSRAVKETQY
TRBV11-2	TRBJ1-4	.	ASSLGDRDNEKLF
TRBV3-1/TRBV3-2	TRBJ2-1	.	ASSRDRVKLNEQF
TRBV2	TRBJ1-5	few	ASRFTNQPQH
TRBV7-9	TRBJ2-5	.	ASSTNRGPPVREYQETQY
TRBV11-2	TRBJ2-7	.	ASSSDRGATYEQY
TRBV2	TRBJ1-2	.	ASSYSNYGYT
TRBV28	TRBJ2-7	.	ASSFRDRVAYEQY
TRBV7-2	TRBJ2-3	.	ASSQLGRLAGGTTDTQY
TRBV11-2	TRBJ2-7	once	ASSKTSGYSYEQY
TRBV27	TRBJ1-5	.	ASSNGYQPQH
TRBV2	TRBJ2-7	.	ASRLAGVTYEQY
TRBV7-9	TRBJ2-5	once	ASSLTLQETQY
TRBV6-5	TRBJ1-5	.	ASRTAGGINQPQH
TRBV27	TRBJ2-1	.	ASRDFTPETIGEQF
TRBV5-6	TRBJ1-5	.	ASSLGQGQPQH
TRBV19	TRBJ2-5	.	ASSTADSLRKTQY
TRBV18	TRBJ1-2	.	ASSPDRAYGYT
TRBV6-5	TRBJ2-7	.	ASRRGQVPPNEQY
TRBV6-2/TRBV6-3	TRBJ2-1	.	ASSSPPWRKMSAF
TRBV28	TRBJ1-4	.	ASSWDWNEKLF
TRBV5-1	TRBJ2-1	.	ASSLPDSFNEQF